Listed below are T cell receptor beta chains from one sample, sequenced in a study of shared clonotypes between healthy human individuals. Only in-frame clones appear in the TCRdb table, and some are missing; sequencing was by immunoSEQ multiplex PCR. Altogether approximately 2.1 million clones are present, 85% to 95% being singletons, with the ten largest covering under 0.45%. The sample was naive CD4+ T cells from PBMCs. Receptors were obtained from a man younger than 30 in good health. Some clones in this sample may be carry-over from other donors' samples. CDR3s include the opening cysteine and the closing phenylalanine or tryptophan. The D gene is left open where the match is weak. Rows may omit the clone size; those that give it use once, few, many or a size class.

D gene,J gene,clone size,V gene,CDR3 protein,CDR3 DNA
NA,TRBJ2-7,once,TRBV27,CASSITRSYEQYF,TGTGCCAGCAGTATCACTCGCTCCTACGAGCAGTACTTC
NA,TRBJ2-4,NA,TRBV25-1,CASSDGRGSIIQYF,TGTGCCAGCAGTGATGGCAGGGGCTCGATCATTCAGTACTTC
NA,TRBJ2-1,NA,TRBV5-1,CASTVGSYNEQFF,TGCGCCAGTACGGTTGGCTCCTACAATGAGCAGTTCTTC
NA,TRBJ2-7,NA,TRBV14,CASSLLGPTREQYF,TGTGCCAGCAGCCTACTCGGCCCCACGCGTGAGCAGTACTTC
TRBD1,TRBJ1-6,NA,TRBV25-1,CASSPMGQGANSPLHF,TGTGCCAGCAGTCCGATGGGTCAGGGGGCAAATTCACCCCTCCACTTT
TRBD1,TRBJ1-1,NA,TRBV6-5,CASSYGRGQGAFF,TGTGCCAGCAGTTACGGTCGCGGACAGGGGGCTTTCTTT
TRBD1,TRBJ1-4,NA,TRBV10-3,CAISGGQGEKLFF,TGTGCCATCAGTGGGGGACAGGGTGAAAAACTGTTTTTT
NA,TRBJ2-1,NA,TRBV7-3,CASSLFADSYNEQFF,TGTGCCAGCAGCTTATTCGCAGATTCCTACAATGAGCAGTTCTTC
TRBD1,TRBJ2-6,NA,TRBV7-3,CASSLTGAGANVLTF,TGTGCCAGCAGCTTGACAGGGGCTGGGGCCAACGTCCTGACTTTC
NA,TRBJ1-2,NA,TRBV6-5,CASTRLLYGYTF,TGTGCCAGCACACGGCTCCTCTATGGCTACACCTTC
NA,TRBJ1-2,once,TRBV30,CAWNKLMGAGDGYTF,TGTGCCTGGAACAAACTTATGGGGGCCGGGGACGGCTACACCTTC
NA,TRBJ2-1,NA,TRBV19,CASSTSSYNEQFF,TGTGCCAGTAGCACGAGCTCCTACAATGAGCAGTTCTTC
TRBD1,TRBJ1-2,NA,TRBV4-2,CASSQEGTRDRVSYGYTF,TGTGCCAGCAGCCAAGAGGGGACCCGGGACAGGGTATCGTATGGCTACACCTTC
NA,TRBJ2-1,NA,TRBV2,CASSLRSGRGNNEQFF,TGTGCCAGCAGTCTCCGATCGGGACGAGGAAACAATGAGCAGTTCTTC
NA,TRBJ1-2,NA,TRBV6-1,CASSESGDGYTF,TGTGCCAGCAGTGAATCGGGGGATGGCTACACCTTC
TRBD1,TRBJ1-1,NA,TRBV2,CASSGAGGTEAFF,TGTGCCAGCAGTGGTGCAGGGGGCACTGAAGCTTTCTTT
NA,TRBJ2-7,NA,TRBV5-1,CASSLAGASGSYEQYF,TGCGCCAGCAGCTTGGCCGGGGCTAGTGGGTCCTACGAGCAGTACTTC